This T cell receptor (beta chain) was documented in a study of shared clonotypes between healthy human individuals. Study-wide context: Donor ages ranged 18 to 49 years: a couple of women, a few men.

General study results and limits: There were few donors, and this limited the genetic and exposure-history diversity represented. Among the subsets, naive ones generally showed larger estimated richness than memory ones.

Produced via immunoSEQ multiplex PCR; TCRdb's table is partial and in-frame only. This repertoire shows fewer than 1.4 million clones, 75% to 80% found once; its top ten account for roughly 0.55%. V dropped 5 bases and J dropped 10; count of bases not matched to a gene: 17. Germline values: CDR1 LNHNV, CDR2 YYDKDF (reference sequence). The CDR3 has 16 residues. Only one count was recorded for this clone. Antigen specificity is unknown. This sequence was found in a man aged 18 to 30 in good health. Some clones in this sample may be carry-over from other donors' samples. This chain uses TRBV15 with TRBJ2-1, with 7 nucleotides matching TRBD2. Sequences were obtained from memory CD4+ T cells from PBMCs. Noted subset: CD45RA-negative fraction. CDR3 bases: TGTGCCACCAGCTTACGCCTAGCGGCCGTTAGTGGGGAGCAGTTCTTC. The encoded protein is CATSLRLAAVSGEQFF.